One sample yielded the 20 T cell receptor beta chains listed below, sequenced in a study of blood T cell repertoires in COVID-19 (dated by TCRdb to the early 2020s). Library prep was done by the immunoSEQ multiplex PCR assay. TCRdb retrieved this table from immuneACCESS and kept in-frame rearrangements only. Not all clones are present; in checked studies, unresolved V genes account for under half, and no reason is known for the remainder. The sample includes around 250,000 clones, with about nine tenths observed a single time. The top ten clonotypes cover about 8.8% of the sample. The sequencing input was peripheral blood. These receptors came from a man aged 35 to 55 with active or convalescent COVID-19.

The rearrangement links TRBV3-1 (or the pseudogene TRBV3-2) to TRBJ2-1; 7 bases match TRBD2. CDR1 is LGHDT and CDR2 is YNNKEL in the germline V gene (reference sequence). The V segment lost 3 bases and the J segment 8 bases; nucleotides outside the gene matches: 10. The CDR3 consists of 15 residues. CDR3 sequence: CASSQGEGMGYEQFF. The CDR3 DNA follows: TGTGCCAGCAGCCAGGGGGAGGGGATGGGCTATGAGCAGTTCTTC.

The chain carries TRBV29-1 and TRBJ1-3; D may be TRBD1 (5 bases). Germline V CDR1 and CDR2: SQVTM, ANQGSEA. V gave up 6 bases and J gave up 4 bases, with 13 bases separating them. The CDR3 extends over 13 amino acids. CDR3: CSVPGGYGNTIYF. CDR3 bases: TGCAGCGTCCCGGGGGGGTACGGAAACACCATATATTTT.

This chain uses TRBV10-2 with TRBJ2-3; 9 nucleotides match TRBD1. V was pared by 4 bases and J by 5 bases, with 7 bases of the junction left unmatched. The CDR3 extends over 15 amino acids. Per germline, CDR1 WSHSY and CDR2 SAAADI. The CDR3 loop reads CASSATGGLVDTQYF. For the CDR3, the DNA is TGCGCCAGCAGTGCAACAGGGGGCCTGGTAGATACGCAGTATTTT.

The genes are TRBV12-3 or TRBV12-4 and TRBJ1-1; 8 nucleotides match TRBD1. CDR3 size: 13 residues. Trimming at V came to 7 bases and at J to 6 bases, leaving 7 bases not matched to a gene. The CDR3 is CASIRTGKPEAFF. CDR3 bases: TGTGCCAGCATTCGGACAGGGAAGCCTGAAGCTTTCTTT.

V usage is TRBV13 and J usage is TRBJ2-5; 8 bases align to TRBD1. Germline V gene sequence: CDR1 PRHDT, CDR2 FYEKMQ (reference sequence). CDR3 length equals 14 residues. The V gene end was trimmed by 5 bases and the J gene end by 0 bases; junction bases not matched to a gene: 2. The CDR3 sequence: CASSVDRDQETQYF. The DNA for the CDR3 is TGTGCCAGCAGCGTGGACAGGGACCAAGAGACCCAGTACTTC.

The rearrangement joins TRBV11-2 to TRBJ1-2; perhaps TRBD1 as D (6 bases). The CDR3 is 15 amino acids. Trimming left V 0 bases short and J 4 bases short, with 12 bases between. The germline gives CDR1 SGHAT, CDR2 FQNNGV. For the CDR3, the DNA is TGTGCCAGCAGCTTAGATCGGACAGAGAGCTATGGCTACACCTTC. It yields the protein CASSLDRTESYGYTF. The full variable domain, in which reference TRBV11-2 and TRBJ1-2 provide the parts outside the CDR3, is EAGVAQSPRYKIIEKRQSVAFWCNPISGHATLYWYQQILGQGPKLLIQFQNNGVVDDSQLPKDRFSAERLKGVDSTLKIQPAKLEDSAVYLCASSLDRTESYGYTFGSGTRLTVV.

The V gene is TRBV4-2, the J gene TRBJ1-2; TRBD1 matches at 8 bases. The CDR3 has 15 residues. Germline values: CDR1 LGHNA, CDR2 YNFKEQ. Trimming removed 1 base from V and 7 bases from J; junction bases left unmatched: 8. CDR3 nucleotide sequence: TGTGCCAGCAGCCAAGGGAAGGGACAGGCGGCTGGCTACACCTTC. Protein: CASSQGKGQAAGYTF.

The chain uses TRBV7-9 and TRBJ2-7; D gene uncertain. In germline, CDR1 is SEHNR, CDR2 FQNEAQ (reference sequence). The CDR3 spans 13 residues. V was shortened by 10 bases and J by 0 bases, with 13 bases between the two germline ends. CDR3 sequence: CATEEPNSYEQYF. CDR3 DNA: TGTGCCACCGAGGAACCAAACTCCTACGAGCAGTACTTC.

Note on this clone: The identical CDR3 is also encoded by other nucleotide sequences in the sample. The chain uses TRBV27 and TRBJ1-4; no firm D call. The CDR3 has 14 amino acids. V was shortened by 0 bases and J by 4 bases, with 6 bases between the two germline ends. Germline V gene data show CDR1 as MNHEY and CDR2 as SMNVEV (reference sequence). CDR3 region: CASSLSSFNEKLFF. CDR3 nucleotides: TGTGCCAGCAGTTTATCCTCCTTTAATGAAAAACTGTTTTTT.

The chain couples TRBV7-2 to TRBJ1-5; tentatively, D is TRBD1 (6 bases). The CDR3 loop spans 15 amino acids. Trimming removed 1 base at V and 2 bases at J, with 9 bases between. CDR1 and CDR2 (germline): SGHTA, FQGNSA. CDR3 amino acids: CASSLEPGGNQPQHF. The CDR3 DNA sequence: TGTGCCAGCAGCTTAGAACCAGGGGGCAATCAGCCCCAGCATTTT.

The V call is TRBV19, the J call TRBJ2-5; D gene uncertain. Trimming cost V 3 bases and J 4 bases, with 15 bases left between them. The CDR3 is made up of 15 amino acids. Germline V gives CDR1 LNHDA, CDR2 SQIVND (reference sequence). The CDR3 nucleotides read TGTGCCAGTAGTATGAACGCGGAGCCGGGAGAGACCCAGTACTTC. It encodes CASSMNAEPGETQYF.

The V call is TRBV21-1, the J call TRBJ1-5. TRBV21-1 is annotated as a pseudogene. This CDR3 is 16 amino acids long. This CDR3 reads CASSKGGGAPYQPQHF. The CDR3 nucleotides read TGTGCCAGCAGCAAAGGAGGAGGGGCGCCCTACCAGCCCCAGCATTTT.

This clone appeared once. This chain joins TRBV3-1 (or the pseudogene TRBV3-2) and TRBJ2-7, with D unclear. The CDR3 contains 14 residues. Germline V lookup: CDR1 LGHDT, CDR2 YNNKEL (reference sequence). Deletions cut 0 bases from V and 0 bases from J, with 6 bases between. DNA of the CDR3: TGTGCCAGCAGCCAAGACGAGGCCTCCTACGAGCAGTACTTC. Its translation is CASSQDEASYEQYF.

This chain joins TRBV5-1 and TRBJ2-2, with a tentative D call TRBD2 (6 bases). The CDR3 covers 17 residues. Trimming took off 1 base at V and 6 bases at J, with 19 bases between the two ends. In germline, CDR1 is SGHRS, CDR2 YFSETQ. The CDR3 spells CASSLRPPGEHPGELFF. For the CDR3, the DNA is TGCGCCAGCAGCTTGAGGCCTCCGGGGGAACACCCCGGGGAGCTGTTTTTT.

CDR3 sequence (DNA): TGTGCCAGCAGCCAATTCCGGGACAGGATCCCCACAGATACGCAGTATTTT. Translating it yields CASSQFRDRIPTDTQYF. This chain connects TRBV3-1 (or the pseudogene TRBV3-2) to TRBJ2-3; 8 positions agree with TRBD1. The CDR3 totals 17 residues. Germline loops: CDR1 LGHDT, CDR2 YNNKEL (reference sequence). The J segment lost 2 bases and the V segment lost 2 bases, leaving 9 bases of the junction unmatched.

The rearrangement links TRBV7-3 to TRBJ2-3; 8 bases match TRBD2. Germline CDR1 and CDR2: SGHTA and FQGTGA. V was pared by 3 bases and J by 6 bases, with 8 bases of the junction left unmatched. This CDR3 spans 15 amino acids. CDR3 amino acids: CASSLTSVDLDTQYF. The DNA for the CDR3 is TGTGCCAGCAGCTTGACTAGCGTCGACCTTGATACGCAGTATTTT.

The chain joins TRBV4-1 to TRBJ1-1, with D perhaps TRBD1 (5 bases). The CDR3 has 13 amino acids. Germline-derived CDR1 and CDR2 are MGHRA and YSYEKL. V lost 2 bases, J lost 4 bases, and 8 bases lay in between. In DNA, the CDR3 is TGCGCCAGCAGCCAACAGGGTGCCACTGAAGCTTTCTTT. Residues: CASSQQGATEAFF.

The CDR3: CASSRTGGGSSYEQYF. The CDR3 nucleotides are TGTGCCAGCAGTCGCACAGGGGGCGGTAGCTCCTACGAGCAGTACTTC. V usage is TRBV27 and J usage is TRBJ2-7; 9 nucleotides agree with TRBD1. V lost 5 bases, J lost 0 bases, and 8 bases stayed unmatched. The CDR3 is 16 amino acids. Germline V gene sequence: CDR1 MNHEY, CDR2 SMNVEV (reference sequence).

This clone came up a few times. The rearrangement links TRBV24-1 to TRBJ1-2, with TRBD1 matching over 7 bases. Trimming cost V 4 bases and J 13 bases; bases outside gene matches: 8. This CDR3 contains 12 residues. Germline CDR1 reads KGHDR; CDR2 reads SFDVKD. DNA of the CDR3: TGTGCCACCAGTGAATACGACAGGGAATTCACCTTC. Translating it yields CATSEYDREFTF.

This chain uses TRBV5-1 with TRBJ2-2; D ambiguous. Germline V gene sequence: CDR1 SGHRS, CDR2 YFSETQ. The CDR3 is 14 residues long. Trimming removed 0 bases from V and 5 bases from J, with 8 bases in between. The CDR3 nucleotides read TGCGCCAGCAGCTTGGGGCACCAGACCGGGGAGCTGTTTTTT. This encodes CASSLGHQTGELFF.